This TCR beta chain was retrieved from a study of cytomegalovirus exposure and HLA in healthy donors. There are 13 residues in the CDR3. Germline CDR1 reads GTSNPN; CDR2 reads SVGIG (reference sequence). V shed 0 bases, J shed 8 bases, and the junction held 5 bases outside the gene matches. This clone was seen only a few times. PCR involved 60 Vbeta and 13 Jbeta primers. The repertoire was sequenced with immunoSEQ multiplex PCR; TCRdb's copy has only in-frame clones and lacks some. This table has some 200,000 clones, over 60% appearing once. The TCR was taken from a man younger than 35 in good health and CMV-seronegative. The source material was PBMCs. This rearrangement joins TRBV30 to TRBJ1-2, with 8 bases lining up with TRBD1. CDR3 residues: CAWSVQGATGYTF. CDR3 sequence (DNA): TGTGCCTGGAGTGTGCAGGGGGCGACCGGCTACACCTTC.